This T cell receptor (beta chain) is drawn from a study of cytomegalovirus exposure and HLA in healthy donors. Looking at the study overall: The same platform used for the approximately 670 first-cohort repertoires was also used for the roughly 130 validation repertoires, as a later analysis reported.

Clones were sequenced by immunoSEQ multiplex PCR, and TCRdb holds only the in-frame ones, with some missing. The sample carries about 160,000 clones, 86% recorded once. There are 15 residues in the CDR3. J lost 0 bases, V lost 5 bases, and 7 bases had no gene match. Germline CDR1 reads SGHVS; CDR2 reads FQNEAQ. This clone was seen just once. V gene TRBV7-8 combines with J gene TRBJ2-7; 7 bases map to TRBD1. Sequencing was carried out using PBMCs. This sequence was found in a young woman in good health and CMV-seronegative. The CDR3 here is CASSGRDRASYEQYF. CDR3 in DNA: TGTGCCAGCAGCGGCCGGGACAGAGCCTCCTACGAGCAGTACTTC.